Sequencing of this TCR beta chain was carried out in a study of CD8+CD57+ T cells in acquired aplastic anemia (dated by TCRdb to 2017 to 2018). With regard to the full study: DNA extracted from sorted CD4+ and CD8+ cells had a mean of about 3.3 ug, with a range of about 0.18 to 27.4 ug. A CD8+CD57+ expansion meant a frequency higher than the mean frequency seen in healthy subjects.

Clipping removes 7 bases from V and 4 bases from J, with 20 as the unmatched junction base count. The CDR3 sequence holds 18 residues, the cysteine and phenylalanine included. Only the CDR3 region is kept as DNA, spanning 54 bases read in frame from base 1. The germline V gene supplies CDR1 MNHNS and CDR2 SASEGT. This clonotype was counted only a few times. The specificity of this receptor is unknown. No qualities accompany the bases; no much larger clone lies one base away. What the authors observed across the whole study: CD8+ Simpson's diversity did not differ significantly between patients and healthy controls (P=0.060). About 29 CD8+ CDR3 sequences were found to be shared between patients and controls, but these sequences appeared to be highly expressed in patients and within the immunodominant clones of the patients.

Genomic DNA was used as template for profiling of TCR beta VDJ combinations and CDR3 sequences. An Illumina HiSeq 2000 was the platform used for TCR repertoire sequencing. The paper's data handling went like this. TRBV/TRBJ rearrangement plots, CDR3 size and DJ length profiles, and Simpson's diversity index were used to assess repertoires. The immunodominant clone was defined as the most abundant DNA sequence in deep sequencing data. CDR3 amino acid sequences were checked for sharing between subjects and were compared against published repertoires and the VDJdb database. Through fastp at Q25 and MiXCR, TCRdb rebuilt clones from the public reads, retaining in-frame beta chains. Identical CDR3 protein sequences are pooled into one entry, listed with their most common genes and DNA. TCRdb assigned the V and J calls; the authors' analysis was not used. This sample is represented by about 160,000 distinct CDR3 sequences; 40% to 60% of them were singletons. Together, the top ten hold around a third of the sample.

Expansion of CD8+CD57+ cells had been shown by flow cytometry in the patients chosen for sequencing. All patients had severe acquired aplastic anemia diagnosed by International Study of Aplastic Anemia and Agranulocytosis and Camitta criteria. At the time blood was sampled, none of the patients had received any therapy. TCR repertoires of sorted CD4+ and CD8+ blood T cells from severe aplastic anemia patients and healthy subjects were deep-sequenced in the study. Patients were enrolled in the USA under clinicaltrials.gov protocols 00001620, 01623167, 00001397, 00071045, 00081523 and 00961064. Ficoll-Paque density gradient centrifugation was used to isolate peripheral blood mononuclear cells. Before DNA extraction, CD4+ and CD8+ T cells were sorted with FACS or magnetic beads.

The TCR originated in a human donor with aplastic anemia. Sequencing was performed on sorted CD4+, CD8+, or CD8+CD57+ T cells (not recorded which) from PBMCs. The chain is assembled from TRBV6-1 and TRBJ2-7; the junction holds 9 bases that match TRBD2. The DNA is TGTGCCAGCAATGTTGGGGAATTGCTAGCGGGAAATTATTACGAGCAGTACTTC. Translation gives CASNVGELLAGNYYEQYF.